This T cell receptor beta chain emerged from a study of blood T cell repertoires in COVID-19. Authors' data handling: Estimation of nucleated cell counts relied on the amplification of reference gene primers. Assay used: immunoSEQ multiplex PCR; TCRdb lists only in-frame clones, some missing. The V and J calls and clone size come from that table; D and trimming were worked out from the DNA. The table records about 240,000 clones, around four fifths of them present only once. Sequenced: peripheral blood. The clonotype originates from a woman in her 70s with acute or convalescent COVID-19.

CDR3 sequence reads: CASRVGSNQPQHF. DNA for the CDR3: TGTGCCAGCAGGGTGGGCTCCAATCAGCCCCAGCATTTT. The gene calls are TRBV12-3 or TRBV12-4 and TRBJ1-5; no clear D gene. This CDR3 spans 13 amino acids. V was trimmed by 6 bases and J by 3 bases, leaving 9 bases between them.